This T cell receptor (beta chain) was observed in a study of T cells in Graves' hyperthyroidism and ophthalmopathy. TCR beta CDR3 region amplification was performed from RNA transcripts. The primer set for the first-round RT-PCR of the TCR CDR3 was HTBI. In TCRdb, the multiplex PCR reads were re-called with MiXCR into one record per CDR3 protein. Here the sample spans around 250,000 distinct CDR3 sequences, approximately 25% being singletons. Sequences were obtained from blood. The clonotype comes from a middle-aged woman with Graves' ophthalmopathy.

CDR3 protein: CASSLVLDINYGYTF. In DNA, the CDR3 is TGCGCCAGCAGCCTCGTCCTGGACATAAACTATGGCTACACCTTC. The rearrangement uses TRBV4-1 and TRBJ1-2; D is perhaps TRBD1 (5 bases). Trimming took 4 bases from V and 2 from J, leaving 14 bases between them. CDR1 MGHRA and CDR2 YSYEKL come from the germline V gene. CDR3 size: 15 residues.